This record looks at one T cell receptor (beta chain) sequence and its context. Its recognized antigen is unknown. No much larger clone exists at a distance of one base, and base qualities are not known. This record belongs to a study of CD8 T cells in ankylosing spondylitis listed by TCRdb under 2017. Some background on the complete study: The study profiled T cell receptor beta repertoires in healthy donors and ankylosing spondylitis patients to find disease-linked TCR variants. The full study cohort was made up of about two dozen ankylosing spondylitis patients and roughly 98 healthy donors. Peripheral blood was sampled, and synovial fluid was additionally collected from ankylosing spondylitis patients. Study-level results and caveats: A CD8+ phenotype was shown by the disease-linked clones, which were found at relatively low frequencies in peripheral blood. Some of the motif variants had been reported before in the synovial fluid and blood of reactive arthritis patients, a finding that suggests common disease-initiation mechanisms. Significant enrichment of the disease-linked clones was reported in matched synovial fluid samples from ankylosing spondylitis patients. A TCR beta motif made up of several highly homologous amino acid variants appeared to be characteristic of blood from ankylosing spondylitis patients.

The sequencer listed for this sample is Illumina HiSeq 2500. Quantitative 5'-RACE with molecular barcodes was used to prepare TCR beta libraries. In the paper's pipeline: To identify disease-linked TCR variants, a new computational method was used, one built on a probabilistic model of VDJ rearrangement. TCRdb cleaned the public reads at Q25 with fastp, built clones with MiXCR and kept in-frame beta chains. Identical CDR3 proteins give one entry, which carries the most common genes and DNA. The V and J calls were not made by the authors but by TCRdb's processing. For this sample the table gives 300,000 to 400,000 distinct CDR3 sequences, of which roughly 15% were detected only once. The ten largest clones take up 0.9% to 1.2% of the sample. The CDR3 covers 15 residues, taking in both the cysteine and the phenylalanine. Here the CDR3 DNA is all that survives: 45 bases in frame from base 1. Sequences SGHRS (CDR1) and YFSETQ (CDR2) are obtained from the germline V gene. The junction shows trimming of 7 bases on V and 4 bases on J, plus 17 bases between the germline ends.

Sequencing was done on a sample of blood, either unsorted or a sorted T cell fraction (not recorded which). The rearrangement joined TRBV5-1 to TRBJ2-2, with no confidently assigned D gene. The receptor was isolated from a male donor with ankylosing spondylitis or in good health (not recorded which). The nucleotides are TGCGCCAGCTCTACTCGACCTTCGGGCACCGGGGAGCTGTTTTTT. This codes for CASSTRPSGTGELFF.